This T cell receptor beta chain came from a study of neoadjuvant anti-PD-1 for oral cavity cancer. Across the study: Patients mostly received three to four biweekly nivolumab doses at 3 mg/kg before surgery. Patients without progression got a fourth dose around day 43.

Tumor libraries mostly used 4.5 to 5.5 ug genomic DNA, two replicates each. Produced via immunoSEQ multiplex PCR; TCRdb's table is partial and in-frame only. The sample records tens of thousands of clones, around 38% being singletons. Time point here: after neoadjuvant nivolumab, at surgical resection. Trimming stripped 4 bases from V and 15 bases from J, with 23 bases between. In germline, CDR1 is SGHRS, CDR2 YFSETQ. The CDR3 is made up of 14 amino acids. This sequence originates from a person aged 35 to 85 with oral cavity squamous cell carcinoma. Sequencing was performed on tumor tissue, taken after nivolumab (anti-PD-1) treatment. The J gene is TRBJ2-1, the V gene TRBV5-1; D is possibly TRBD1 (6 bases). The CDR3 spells CASSVAGEPLIPFF. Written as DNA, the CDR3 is TGCGCCAGCAGCGTTGCAGGGGAACCCTTGATCCCGTTCTTC.